These T cell receptor beta chains were read from a single sample in a study of shared clonotypes between healthy human individuals. TCRdb's copy holds only in-frame clones and misses some; the assay was immunoSEQ multiplex PCR. The repertoire consists of about 2 million clones, with about 95% occurring once and the leading ten covering 1% to 1.5%. Specimen: naive CD8+ T cells sorted from blood. The receptor set was obtained from a man aged 18-30 years in good health. Both conserved end residues are part of each CDR3. The order of the fields is V gene, clone size, J gene, D gene, CDR3 DNA, CDR3 protein. The D gene is left open where the match is weak. Clone size, where shown, is once, few, many, or a class for clones that have expanded.

v_call: TRBV5-4; clone_size: NA; j_call: TRBJ2-1; d_call: NA; cdr3_nt: TGTGCCAGCAGGTCTCCGGGACCGGATAAGGATGAGCAGTTCTTC; cdr3_aa: CASRSPGPDKDEQFF
v_call: TRBV6-5; clone_size: NA; j_call: TRBJ1-2; d_call: NA; cdr3_nt: TGTGCCAGCAGTCAAGCGGGACTGAGATATGGCTACACCTTC; cdr3_aa: CASSQAGLRYGYTF
v_call: TRBV4-1; clone_size: NA; j_call: TRBJ2-3; d_call: TRBD2; cdr3_nt: TGCGCCAGCAGCCAAGAACAGGCTAGCGGGGGTTACGCGCACACAGATACGCAGTATTTT; cdr3_aa: CASSQEQASGGYAHTDTQYF
v_call: TRBV5-1; clone_size: NA; j_call: TRBJ1-1; d_call: NA; cdr3_nt: TGCGCCAGCAGGGACCCCCAGTGGGGGGAGAGCGGTGAAGCTTTCTTT; cdr3_aa: CASRDPQWGESGEAFF
v_call: TRBV4-3; clone_size: once; j_call: TRBJ2-5; d_call: TRBD2; cdr3_nt: TGCGCCAGCAGCCGCCTCACTAGCGGAAAAGAGACCCAGTACTTC; cdr3_aa: CASSRLTSGKETQYF
v_call: TRBV6-1; clone_size: NA; j_call: TRBJ1-1; d_call: NA; cdr3_nt: TGTGCCAGCAGTATTGGGACACCGATTGAAGCTTTCTTT; cdr3_aa: CASSIGTPIEAFF
v_call: TRBV7-9; clone_size: NA; j_call: TRBJ1-1; d_call: NA; cdr3_nt: TGTGCCAGCAGACCACTGTCGGCTGAAGCTTTCTTT; cdr3_aa: CASRPLSAEAFF
v_call: TRBV4-1; clone_size: NA; j_call: TRBJ1-2; d_call: NA; cdr3_nt: TGCGCCAGCAGCCAAGACCGCAGGGTTGGTGTGAGCGGCTACACCTTC; cdr3_aa: CASSQDRRVGVSGYTF
v_call: TRBV27; clone_size: few; j_call: TRBJ1-2; d_call: TRBD1; cdr3_nt: TGTGCCAGCAGTCCCGGACAGGGGGCTTATGGCTACACCTTC; cdr3_aa: CASSPGQGAYGYTF
v_call: TRBV6-6; clone_size: NA; j_call: TRBJ1-5; d_call: TRBD1; cdr3_nt: TGTGCCAGCAGTTACCTTGACAGGGGCCCTCACCAGCCCCAGCATTTT; cdr3_aa: CASSYLDRGPHQPQHF
v_call: TRBV4-2; clone_size: NA; j_call: TRBJ2-1; d_call: NA; cdr3_nt: TGTGCCAGCAGCCAAGAGGTCTTGGGAAATGAGCAGTTCTTC; cdr3_aa: CASSQEVLGNEQFF
v_call: TRBV19; clone_size: NA; j_call: TRBJ1-6; d_call: NA; cdr3_nt: TGTGCCAGTAGTTTGGACTTGACCCTCGGTTCACCCCTCCACTTT; cdr3_aa: CASSLDLTLGSPLHF